This entry is about one T cell receptor beta chain. Its antigen is not known. V lost 3 bases and J lost 9, with 20 bases in between. The CDR3 consists of 15 residues. Germline V gene data show CDR1 as SGHAT and CDR2 as FQNNGV. The data were taken from a study of Tregs in tolerant kidney transplant recipients. Findings and limits, study-wide: Few patients were studied, so findings need validation in larger groups. Activated donor B cell expansion appeared to reveal the most relevant donor-specific TCRbeta repertoire.

TCRdb's table, derived via immunoSEQ multiplex PCR, lists solely in-frame clones and lacks some. The sample has roughly 54,000 clones; approximately 89% are singletons. Recipients received nonmyeloablative bone marrow transplants from related graft donors, with transient mixed chimerism. Unstimulated regulatory T cells (CD4+CD25+CD127-), CD4+CD25- non-regulatory cells, CD4 and CD8 cells were FACS-sorted from thawed PBMCs. Here the sequenced sample was CD8+ T cells from blood (PBMCs), taken 12 months after the transplant. This clonotype was sampled from a human patient who received a combined kidney and bone marrow transplant. The graft donor may have given rise to some T cells. The V and J genes are TRBV11-2 and TRBJ2-5, with D possibly being TRBD2 (7 bases). CDR3 residues: CASSLGGRGTGPQYF. The CDR3 nucleotides read TGTGCCAGCAGCTTGGGGGGGCGTGGGACGGGACCCCAGTACTTC.